These 14 T cell receptor beta chains were sequenced from one sample in a study of T cell changes during pregnancy in multiple sclerosis. The method was immunoSEQ multiplex PCR; TCRdb's version includes in-frame clones alone and lacks a portion of them. The sample has roughly 60,000 clones; 80% to 95% are singletons. The source material was peripheral blood, sampled in the second trimester of pregnancy. These receptors were collected from a female donor with multiple sclerosis, enrolled in a pregnancy study.

This rearrangement joins TRBV7-9 to TRBJ2-7, with D possibly being TRBD2 (7 bases). The ends were cut back, 5 bases at V and 3 bases at J, with 14 bases in the middle. This CDR3 contains 14 residues. The germline V gene has CDR1 SEHNR and CDR2 FQNEAQ (reference sequence). The CDR3 here is CASSGGASLYEQYF. CDR3 bases: TGTGCCAGCAGCGGGGGGGCATCCCTCTACGAGCAGTACTTC. Complete variable domain (other parts from reference TRBV7-9 and TRBJ2-7): DTGVSQNPRHKITKRGQNVTFRCDPISEHNRLYWYRQTLGQGPEFLTYFQNEAQLEKSRLLSDRFSAERPKGSFSTLEIQRTEQGDSAMYLCASSGGASLYEQYFGPGTRLTVT.

This sequence joins TRBV27 and TRBJ2-5, with 7 bases aligning to TRBD1. The CDR3 length is 16 residues. Germline CDR1 is MNHEY and CDR2 is SMNVEV (reference sequence). V lost 6 bases and J lost 6; bases outside the gene matches: 16. The CDR3: CASRISFGDRVKTQYF. CDR3 sequence (DNA): TGTGCCAGCAGGATTTCTTTTGGTGACAGGGTAAAGACCCAGTACTTC.

CDR3 DNA: TGTGCCAGCAGCCAGGGACTAGCGGGGCCCTACGAGCAGTACTTC. The encoded protein is CASSQGLAGPYEQYF. This chain links TRBV7-2 with TRBJ2-7; 13 bases align to TRBD2. The CDR3 is 15 residues long. Germline lookup yields CDR1 SGHTA and CDR2 FQGNSA. V lost 5 bases and J lost 2; bases outside the gene matches: 3. The whole variable domain, remainder taken from reference TRBV7-2 and TRBJ2-7, is GAGVSQSPSNKVTEKGKDVELRCDPISGHTALYWYRQSLGQGLEFLIYFQGNSAPDKSGLPSDRFSAERTGGSVSTLTIQRTQQEDSAVYLCASSQGLAGPYEQYFGPGTRLTVT.

The chain is built from TRBV28 and TRBJ2-3; 11 nucleotides match TRBD2. The CDR3 totals 15 residues. The ends lost 6 bases at V and 1 base at J; junction bases unmatched: 3. CDR1 and CDR2 (germline): MDHEN, SYDVKM. The CDR3 is CASRGTSGGTDTQYF. DNA of the CDR3: TGTGCCAGCAGGGGGACTAGCGGCGGCACAGATACGCAGTATTTT.

The gene calls are TRBV27 and TRBJ1-2; D is ambiguous. V was pared by 2 bases and J by 8 bases, with 9 bases between. The length of the CDR3 is 12 residues. Germline assignment: CDR1 MNHEY and CDR2 SMNVEV (reference sequence). DNA of the CDR3: TGTGCCAGCAGTTTAGAAGGGAGCGGCTACACCTTC. Its protein product is CASSLEGSGYTF.

The rearrangement links TRBV19 to TRBJ2-7; 7 nucleotides line up with TRBD2. V lost 1 base to trimming and J lost 3 bases; unmatched junction nucleotides: 6. Germline-derived CDR1 and CDR2 are LNHDA and SQIVND (reference sequence). The CDR3 runs to 15 residues. CDR3 in DNA: TGTGCCAGTAGTATAGCTGGAAGGGAGGGCTACGAGCAGTACTTC. Translation gives CASSIAGREGYEQYF.

The chain is built from TRBV11-2 and TRBJ1-4; 8 positions match TRBD1. With 0 bases clipped from V and 17 bases from J, the junction kept 8 bases outside the gene matches. The CDR3 totals 13 residues. CDR1 is SGHAT, CDR2 FQNNGV, per germline. The CDR3 nucleotides are TGTGCCAGCAGCTTAGATTTCCAGGACAGGGACTTTTTT. Amino acids: CASSLDFQDRDFF.

The chain combines TRBV5-1 with TRBJ1-2, with TRBD1 as a possible D gene (6 bases). The CDR3 is made up of 13 amino acids. Germline V CDR1 and CDR2: SGHRS, YFSETQ. V lost 1 base, J lost 8 bases, and 12 bases lay in between. The DNA for the CDR3 is TGCGCCAGCAGCTTGACAGGGCTGGAAGGCTACACCTTC. As protein: CASSLTGLEGYTF. Combining the CDR3 with reference TRBV5-1 and TRBJ1-2 gives the whole variable domain KAGVTQTPRYLIKTRGQQVTLSCSPISGHRSVSWYQQTPGQGLQFLFEYFSETQRNKGNFPGRFSGRQFSNSRSEMNVSTLELGDSALYLCASSLTGLEGYTFGSGTRLTVV.

The gene calls are TRBV30 and TRBJ1-2; a weak D match, TRBD1 (6 bases). This CDR3 region has 15 residues. V was cut by 2 bases and J by 1 base, with 14 bases left in between. Germline V lookup: CDR1 GTSNPN, CDR2 SVGIG (reference sequence). CDR3 DNA: TGTGCCTGGAGTCTTGGACAGAGTCTTAACTATGGCTACACCTTC. This gives the protein CAWSLGQSLNYGYTF.

This chain links TRBV11-3 with TRBJ2-6; 9 bases agree with TRBD1. CDR1 is SGHNT and CDR2 is YENEEA in the germline V gene. Unmatched junction bases numbered 3, after V lost 5 bases and J lost 1 base. The CDR3 consists of 16 residues. CDR3 in DNA: TGTGCCAGCAGCACCGGGACAGGGTCTGGGGCCAACGTCCTGACTTTC. As protein: CASSTGTGSGANVLTF.

In this sample, this clone turned up a few times. The identical CDR3 is also encoded by other nucleotide sequences in the sample. The rearrangement links TRBV6-4 to TRBJ2-1; TRBD2 aligns across 9 bases. Germline V gene data show CDR1 as MRHNA and CDR2 as SNTAGT. J was trimmed by 4 bases and V by 0 bases; bases with no gene match: 1. The CDR3 length is 15 residues. As DNA, the CDR3 is TGTGCCAGCAGTGACTCTAGCGGGAGTTACAATGAGCAGTTCTTC. It codes for CASSDSSGSYNEQFF.

The chain combines TRBV5-1 with TRBJ2-7; possibly TRBD1 for D (5 bases). The CDR3 consists of 13 residues. Germline-derived CDR1 and CDR2 are SGHRS and YFSETQ. Trimming took 0 bases from V and 6 from J, leaving 10 bases between them. The CDR3 is CASSLVGAAEQYF. In DNA form, the CDR3 reads TGCGCCAGCAGCTTGGTAGGGGCGGCCGAGCAGTACTTC.

This chain uses TRBV7-2 with TRBJ2-7; 9 bases are shared with TRBD2. J gave up 3 bases and V 1 base, and 4 bases lay outside the gene matches. CDR3 length: 15 residues. The germline V gene encodes CDR1 SGHTA and CDR2 FQGNSA. CDR3 loop: CASSLVVAGVYEQYF. CDR3 in DNA: TGTGCCAGCAGCTTAGTCGTAGCGGGAGTCTACGAGCAGTACTTC.

This chain connects TRBV5-1 to TRBJ2-3; 9 bases are shared with TRBD2. The V gene's germline CDR1 is SGHRS and CDR2 YFSETQ. J was trimmed by 2 bases and V by 0 bases; bases with no gene match: 10. The CDR3 is made up of 18 amino acids. CDR3 sequence (DNA): TGCGCCAGCAGCTTGGCCGGGGCGGGAGGGGCACCCACAGATACGCAGTATTTT. Its translation: CASSLAGAGGAPTDTQYF.